This note documents a single T cell receptor beta chain sequence. Indicated treatment: randomized to nivolumab then ipilimumab (arm A) or the reverse (arm B). Patients had received no earlier DNA-damaging chemotherapy. V shed 0 bases and J shed 2 bases, with 9 bases lying between them. Germline-derived CDR1 and CDR2 are SGHDT and YYEEEE. The CDR3 consists of 15 residues. The data derive from a study of sequential checkpoint blockade in melanoma. About the study: After both sequences, patients received maintenance nivolumab.

Clones were sequenced by immunoSEQ multiplex PCR, and TCRdb holds only the in-frame ones, with some missing. The repertoire holds roughly 20,000 clones, with around 82% as singletons. Here the sequenced sample was CD8+ T cells sorted from blood (inferred from file names), taken from a patient given nivolumab and ipilimumab in sequence. This rearrangement joins TRBV5-6 to TRBJ2-1; maybe TRBD2 (6 bases). The receptor was isolated from a human donor with melanoma. This CDR3 reads CASSLGSGTYNEQFF. CDR3 bases: TGTGCCAGCAGCTTGGGTAGCGGAACCTACAATGAGCAGTTCTTC.